This T cell receptor beta chain was sequenced for a study of blood T cell repertoires in COVID-19. Study as a whole: Whether acute or convalescent, the COVID-19 samples came from the United States, Italy and Spain. PBMCs, B-cell-depleted T cells, or T cells provided the cDNA or gDNA that made up the material.

As handled by the study authors: Amplifying reference gene primers gave estimates of nucleated cell counts. Produced via immunoSEQ multiplex PCR; TCRdb's table is partial and in-frame only. V, J and clone size are those of that table, while D and trimming were read from the DNA. The sample yields roughly 140,000 clones, 85% to 90% seen once. The CDR3 runs to 16 residues. V was shortened by 1 base and J by 8 bases, with 17 bases between the two germline ends. Germline CDR1 reads MDHEN; CDR2 reads SYDVKM. J is TRBJ2-2 and V is TRBV28, with a tentative D call TRBD2 (6 bases). The sample consisted of peripheral blood. The receptor's source is a human donor in a cohort sampled during active COVID-19. Here the CDR3 reads CASSLFLATRWGELFF. The CDR3 DNA is TGTGCCAGCAGTTTATTTCTAGCGACTAGATGGGGGGAGCTGTTTTTT.